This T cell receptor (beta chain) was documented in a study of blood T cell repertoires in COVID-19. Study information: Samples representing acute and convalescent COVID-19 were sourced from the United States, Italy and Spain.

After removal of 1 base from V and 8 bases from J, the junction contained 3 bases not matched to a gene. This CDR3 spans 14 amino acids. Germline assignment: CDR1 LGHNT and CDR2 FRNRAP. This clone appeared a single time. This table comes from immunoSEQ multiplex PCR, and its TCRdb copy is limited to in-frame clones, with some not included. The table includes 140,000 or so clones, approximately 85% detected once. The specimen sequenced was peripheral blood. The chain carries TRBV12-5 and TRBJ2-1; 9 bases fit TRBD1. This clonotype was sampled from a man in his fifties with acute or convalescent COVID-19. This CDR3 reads CASGLGQGVHEQFF. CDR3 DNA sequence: TGTGCTAGTGGTTTGGGACAGGGGGTCCATGAGCAGTTCTTC.